The source of this T cell receptor (beta chain) is a study of cytomegalovirus exposure and HLA in healthy donors. Study overall: Earlier findings included about 120 million unique TCR beta sequences obtained from about 180 million T cells. Study conclusions and caveats: In vitro confirmation showed three CMV-associated chains to be CMV antigen specific. Earlier findings revealed that most TCR beta V segments proved productive either about 87% or about 30% of the time. Immune exposure information available was restricted to CMV serostatus.

Looked up from germline, CDR1 is LGHNA and CDR2 is YSLEER. This CDR3 region has 14 residues. The PCR contained 60 Vbeta and 13 Jbeta primers. Clones were sequenced by immunoSEQ multiplex PCR, and TCRdb holds only the in-frame ones, with some missing. The repertoire consists of around 53,000 clones, with about 84% occurring once and the leading ten covering approximately 1.4%. With regard to this clone: Antigen: not known.

The receptor comes from a man aged 25-40 years in good health and CMV-seronegative. The V and J genes are TRBV4-3 and TRBJ2-2, with 11 bases aligning to TRBD1. The J call may not be correct, given that the DNA end is closer to TRBJ1-3. Sequencing was carried out using PBMCs. As DNA, the CDR3 is TGCGCCAGCAGACCCGGACAGGGGGCTGACACCATATATTTT. It specifies CASRPGQGADTIYF.